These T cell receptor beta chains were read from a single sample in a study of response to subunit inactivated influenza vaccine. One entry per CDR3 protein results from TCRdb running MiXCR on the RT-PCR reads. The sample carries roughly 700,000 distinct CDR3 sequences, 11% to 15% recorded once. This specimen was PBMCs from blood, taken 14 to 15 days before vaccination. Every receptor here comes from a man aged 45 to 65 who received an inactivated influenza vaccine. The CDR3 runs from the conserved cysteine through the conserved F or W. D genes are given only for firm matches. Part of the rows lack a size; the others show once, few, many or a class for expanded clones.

CDR3: CASKPTGTDTQYF
DNA: TGCGCCAGCAAGCCTACAGGCACAGATACGCAGTATTTT
V: TRBV5-1
size: few
J: TRBJ2-3
D: NA

CDR3: CASSYFRDALSGANVLTF
DNA: TGTGCCAGCAGCTACTTCCGGGACGCCCTCTCTGGGGCCAACGTCCTGACTTTC
V: TRBV11-2
size: NA
J: TRBJ2-6
D: NA

CDR3: CASSYVLFYEQYF
DNA: TGTGCCAGCAGTTATGTACTATTCTACGAGCAGTACTTC
V: TRBV6-2/TRBV6-3
size: NA
J: TRBJ2-7
D: NA

CDR3: CALERDYGYTF
DNA: TGTGCCCTCGAAAGAGACTATGGCTACACCTTC
V: TRBV7-2
size: NA
J: TRBJ1-2
D: NA

CDR3: CASSWQGMNTEAFF
DNA: TGTGCCAGCAGTTGGCAGGGGATGAACACTGAAGCTTTCTTT
V: TRBV12-3/TRBV12-4
size: NA
J: TRBJ1-1
D: NA

CDR3: CASSHLIAGVGYEQYF
DNA: TGTGCCAGCAGCCACCTTATAGCGGGAGTGGGCTACGAGCAGTACTTC
V: TRBV4-2
size: NA
J: TRBJ2-7
D: TRBD2

CDR3: CASSQGVIGPGNTIYF
DNA: TGTGCCAGCAGCCAAGGAGTAATAGGCCCTGGAAACACCATATATTTT
V: TRBV3-1
size: many
J: TRBJ1-3
D: NA

CDR3: CASSQDTAGSYEQYF
DNA: TGTGCCAGCAGCCAAGATACGGCAGGATCCTACGAGCAGTACTTC
V: TRBV4-2
size: NA
J: TRBJ2-7
D: NA

CDR3: CASSFLPLGGSYEQYF
DNA: TGTGCCAGCAGTTTTTTACCTCTCGGCGGCTCCTACGAGCAGTACTTC
V: TRBV28
size: NA
J: TRBJ2-7
D: NA

CDR3: CASSQDRGDYNEQFF
DNA: TGTGCCAGCTCACAGGACAGGGGGGACTACAATGAGCAGTTCTTC
V: TRBV18
size: NA
J: TRBJ2-1
D: TRBD1

CDR3: CSAWRGQGDPGELFF
DNA: TGCAGTGCTTGGAGGGGACAGGGAGACCCCGGGGAGCTGTTTTTT
V: TRBV20-1
size: NA
J: TRBJ2-2
D: TRBD1

CDR3: CASSRRGGRAPETQYF
DNA: TGTGCCAGCAGCCGAAGGGGCGGGAGGGCCCCAGAGACCCAGTACTTC
V: TRBV3-1
size: NA
J: TRBJ2-5
D: TRBD2

CDR3: CATSRAGMEHEQYF
DNA: TGTGCCACCAGCAGAGCGGGAATGGAGCACGAGCAGTACTTC
V: TRBV15
size: few
J: TRBJ2-7
D: NA

CDR3: CASSQEAARNTEAFF
DNA: TGCGCCAGCAGCCAAGAGGCAGCCAGGAACACTGAAGCTTTCTTT
V: TRBV4-3
size: NA
J: TRBJ1-1
D: NA

CDR3: CASSYSPSAEKLFF
DNA: TGTGCCAGCAGTTACTCACCATCTGCTGAAAAACTGTTTTTT
V: TRBV6-2/TRBV6-3
size: few
J: TRBJ1-4
D: NA